The text below deals with one T cell receptor beta chain. Ten immunoSEQ deep assay plates were used to sequence unsorted PBMC DNA. Clones were read by immunoSEQ multiplex PCR, and TCRdb kept only the in-frame ones, dropping some. This table holds around 450,000 clones, roughly 80% found once. Trimming pared 7 bases from V and 2 bases from J, leaving 9 bases between. Germline CDR1 reads MDHEN; CDR2 reads SYDVKM. The CDR3 extends over 12 amino acids. The entry originates in a study of shared clonotypes between healthy human individuals. Sequenced sample: PBMCs. This TCR derives from a woman in her 40s in good health. Some clones in this sample may be carry-over from other donors' samples. The chain is built from TRBV28 and TRBJ2-7, with D possibly TRBD1 on 5 matching bases. Here the CDR3 reads CASTQGTYEQYF. In DNA, the CDR3 is TGTGCCAGCACCCAGGGAACCTACGAGCAGTACTTC.